Listed below are T cell receptor beta chains from one sample, sequenced in a study of T cell repertoires in cytomegalovirus infection. TCRdb re-analysed the reads in MiXCR, keeping a single row per CDR3 protein. The table lists roughly 230,000 distinct CDR3 sequences, approximately 13% of them singletons, with approximately 1.6% in the top ten. The sample consisted of PBMCs. These receptors all stem from a human donor in good health (CMV status not recorded). Some clones in this sample may be carry-over from other donors' samples. CDR3s include the opening cysteine and the closing phenylalanine or tryptophan. A D gene is named only where the DNA matches it firmly. Not every row has a clone size; where given, it reads once, few, many or a size class.

j_call: TRBJ2-7; d_call: -; clone_size: many; v_call: TRBV19; cdr3_nt: TGTGCCAGTAGTATAGATCTATCCGGGACGCGAAGCTCCTACGAGCAGTACTTC; cdr3_aa: CASSIDLSGTRSSYEQYF
j_call: TRBJ2-3; d_call: -; clone_size: -; v_call: TRBV20-1; cdr3_nt: TGCAGTGCTAGAGGGGCCCTTGGTACGCAGTATTTT; cdr3_aa: CSARGALGTQYF
j_call: TRBJ1-1; d_call: -; clone_size: many; v_call: TRBV7-3; cdr3_nt: TGTGCCAGCAGCCCCGGCCATACTAACACTGAAGCTTTCTTT; cdr3_aa: CASSPGHTNTEAFF
j_call: TRBJ1-2; d_call: -; clone_size: -; v_call: TRBV5-1; cdr3_nt: TGCGCCAGCAGCTTGGAGGGCCGTGACTATGGCTACACCTTC; cdr3_aa: CASSLEGRDYGYTF
j_call: TRBJ2-1; d_call: -; clone_size: few; v_call: TRBV4-3; cdr3_nt: TGCGCCAGCAGCCAAGATCAGGGCAGAAATGAGCAGTTCTTC; cdr3_aa: CASSQDQGRNEQFF
j_call: TRBJ1-5; d_call: TRBD1; clone_size: -; v_call: TRBV4-1; cdr3_nt: TGCGCCAGCAGCCAACGGACAGGGGGGAATCAGCCCCAGCATTTT; cdr3_aa: CASSQRTGGNQPQHF
j_call: TRBJ2-6; d_call: -; clone_size: few; v_call: TRBV29-1; cdr3_nt: TGCAGCGCCACTATCTCTGGGGCCAACGTCCTGACTTTC; cdr3_aa: CSATISGANVLTF
j_call: TRBJ1-4; d_call: -; clone_size: -; v_call: TRBV28; cdr3_nt: TGTGCCAGCGGCTACCAGACAGAGGGGAATGAAAAACTGTTTTTT; cdr3_aa: CASGYQTEGNEKLFF
j_call: TRBJ1-2; d_call: -; clone_size: -; v_call: TRBV29-1; cdr3_nt: TGCAGCGTCCATCAGGGCTATGGCTACACCTTC; cdr3_aa: CSVHQGYGYTF
j_call: TRBJ2-5; d_call: -; clone_size: -; v_call: TRBV18; cdr3_nt: TGTGCCAGCTCACCTACATTTACCCAAGAGACCCAGTACTTC; cdr3_aa: CASSPTFTQETQYF
j_call: TRBJ1-1; d_call: TRBD1; clone_size: -; v_call: TRBV29-1; cdr3_nt: TGCAGCTCGTGGACAGGGGAGAACACTGAAGCTTTCTTT; cdr3_aa: CSSWTGENTEAFF
j_call: TRBJ2-1; d_call: TRBD2; clone_size: few; v_call: TRBV7-9; cdr3_nt: TGTGCCAGCAGCTTAGACGGGACTAGCGGGAGGCCGAAGCATGGAGAGCAGTTCTTC; cdr3_aa: CASSLDGTSGRPKHGEQFF
j_call: TRBJ1-1; d_call: TRBD1; clone_size: many; v_call: TRBV11-3; cdr3_nt: TGTGCCAGCAGCTTAGATGGAGGCAGGGGGCATTACACTGAAGCTTTCTTT; cdr3_aa: CASSLDGGRGHYTEAFF
j_call: TRBJ2-3; d_call: -; clone_size: -; v_call: TRBV7-3; cdr3_nt: TGTGCCAGCAGCTCTCGGACTTGGGATACGCAGTATTTT; cdr3_aa: CASSSRTWDTQYF
j_call: TRBJ2-3; d_call: TRBD2; clone_size: few; v_call: TRBV29-1; cdr3_nt: TGCAGCGTTGAAAGACGGGAGGGCGGCCCAGATACGCAGTATTTT; cdr3_aa: CSVERREGGPDTQYF
j_call: TRBJ1-2; d_call: TRBD1; clone_size: many; v_call: TRBV11-2; cdr3_nt: TGTGCCAGCAGCTTAGAGCGGACAGGGGGCAATGGCTACACCTTC; cdr3_aa: CASSLERTGGNGYTF
j_call: TRBJ2-2; d_call: -; clone_size: many; v_call: TRBV7-2; cdr3_nt: TGTGCCAGCAGCTTGGCCGGGGGAGCGAACACCGGGGAGCTGTTTTTT; cdr3_aa: CASSLAGGANTGELFF
j_call: TRBJ2-4; d_call: -; clone_size: few; v_call: TRBV30; cdr3_nt: TGTGCCTGGAACCCCATTTTTGGAGCCAAAAACATTCAGTACTTC; cdr3_aa: CAWNPIFGAKNIQYF
j_call: TRBJ1-3; d_call: -; clone_size: many; v_call: TRBV7-2; cdr3_nt: TGTGCCAGCAGCTTAGCTCTGGGTGTGGGGGGAAACACCATATATTTT; cdr3_aa: CASSLALGVGGNTIYF
j_call: TRBJ1-5; d_call: -; clone_size: -; v_call: TRBV7-8; cdr3_nt: TGTGCCAGCAGCTTAGCCCTGTTGAATCAGCCCCAGCATTTT; cdr3_aa: CASSLALLNQPQHF
j_call: TRBJ1-5; d_call: TRBD1; clone_size: many; v_call: TRBV12-3/TRBV12-4; cdr3_nt: TGTGCCAGCAGTGCTGGACAGGGAGGCCGCTATAGCAATCAGCCCCAGCATTTT; cdr3_aa: CASSAGQGGRYSNQPQHF
j_call: TRBJ2-5; d_call: -; clone_size: few; v_call: TRBV5-1; cdr3_nt: TGCGCCAGCAGCGAGAATGGCGGAAGGGAGACCCAGTACTTC; cdr3_aa: CASSENGGRETQYF
j_call: TRBJ1-1; d_call: -; clone_size: many; v_call: TRBV7-2; cdr3_nt: TGTGCCAGCAGCTTGGTACCGGACACTGAAGCTTTCTTT; cdr3_aa: CASSLVPDTEAFF
j_call: TRBJ2-2; d_call: -; clone_size: -; v_call: TRBV19; cdr3_nt: TGTGCCAGTAGTATAGGGGGGACGCGAGACACCGGGGAGCTGTTTTTT; cdr3_aa: CASSIGGTRDTGELFF
j_call: TRBJ2-7; d_call: TRBD1; clone_size: many; v_call: TRBV6-2/TRBV6-3; cdr3_nt: TGTGCCGGTCATTACCGGGACAGGGGGATATCGGAGCAGTACTTC; cdr3_aa: CAGHYRDRGISEQYF
j_call: TRBJ1-6; d_call: TRBD1; clone_size: many; v_call: TRBV6-1; cdr3_nt: TGTGCCAGCAGTAACTCAGGGACAGGCGATAATTCACCCCTCCACTTT; cdr3_aa: CASSNSGTGDNSPLHF
j_call: TRBJ2-3; d_call: -; clone_size: many; v_call: TRBV7-6; cdr3_nt: TGTGCCAGCAGCTTTAGAGAGTCAGATACGCAGTATTTT; cdr3_aa: CASSFRESDTQYF
j_call: TRBJ1-1; d_call: -; clone_size: many; v_call: TRBV6-1; cdr3_nt: TGTGCCAGCGGAGTCGCGCGGGCTTTCTTT; cdr3_aa: CASGVARAFF
j_call: TRBJ2-7; d_call: -; clone_size: many; v_call: TRBV7-2; cdr3_nt: TGTGCCAGCAGCTCGGACTGGCCCTACGAGCAGTACTTC; cdr3_aa: CASSSDWPYEQYF
j_call: TRBJ1-5; d_call: TRBD1; clone_size: few; v_call: TRBV20-1; cdr3_nt: TGCAGTGCCCTGCAGGGGGCCACAATTAGCAATCAGCCCCAGCATTTT; cdr3_aa: CSALQGATISNQPQHF
j_call: TRBJ1-2; d_call: -; clone_size: many; v_call: TRBV28; cdr3_nt: TGTGCCAGCAGCCAACAGGGAGGATTCTATGGCTACACCTTC; cdr3_aa: CASSQQGGFYGYTF
j_call: TRBJ2-2; d_call: -; clone_size: -; v_call: TRBV10-3; cdr3_nt: TGTGCCATCAAGGACGGGAAAACTCCCACCAGGGAGCTGTTTTTT; cdr3_aa: CAIKDGKTPTRELFF